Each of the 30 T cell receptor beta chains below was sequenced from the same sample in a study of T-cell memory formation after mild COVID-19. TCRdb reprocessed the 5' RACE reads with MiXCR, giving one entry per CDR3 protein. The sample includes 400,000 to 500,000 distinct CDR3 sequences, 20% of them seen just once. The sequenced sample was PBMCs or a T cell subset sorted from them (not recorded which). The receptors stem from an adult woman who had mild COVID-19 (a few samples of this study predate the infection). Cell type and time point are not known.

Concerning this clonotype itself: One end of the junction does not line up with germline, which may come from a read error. In nucleotides, the CDR3 is TGCTCCAGCAGCCACCCTCAGGACAGGGGAAGCACAGATACGCAGTATTTT. This codes for CSSSHPQDRGSTDTQYF. The rearrangement links TRBV5-1 to TRBJ2-3; 9 bases are shared with TRBD1. CDR1 is SGHRS and CDR2 is YFSETQ in the germline V gene. CDR3 size: 17 residues.

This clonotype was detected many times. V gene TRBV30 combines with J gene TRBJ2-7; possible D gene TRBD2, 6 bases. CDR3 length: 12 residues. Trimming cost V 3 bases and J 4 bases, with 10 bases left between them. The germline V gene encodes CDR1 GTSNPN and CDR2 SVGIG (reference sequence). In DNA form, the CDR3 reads TGTGCCTGGAGGGGCGGAGGGTACGAGCAGTACTTC. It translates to CAWRGGGYEQYF. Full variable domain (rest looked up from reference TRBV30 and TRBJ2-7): SQTIHQWPATLVQPVGSPLSLECTVEGTSNPNLYWYRQAAGRGLQLLFYSVGIGQISSEVPQNLSASRPQDRQFILSSKKLLLSDSGFYLCAWRGGGYEQYFGPGTRLTVT.

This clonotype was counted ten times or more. CDR3 nucleotide sequence: TGTGCCAGCAGCCGGGGACAGGGGGTGAGCTACAATGAGCAGTTCTTC. Translation gives CASSRGQGVSYNEQFF. The chain couples TRBV5-6 to TRBJ2-1, with TRBD1 matching over 11 bases. The CDR3 loop spans 16 amino acids. Germline V gene lookup returns CDR1 SGHDT and CDR2 YYEEEE. The V segment lost 4 bases and the J segment 3 bases; nucleotides outside the gene matches: 6.

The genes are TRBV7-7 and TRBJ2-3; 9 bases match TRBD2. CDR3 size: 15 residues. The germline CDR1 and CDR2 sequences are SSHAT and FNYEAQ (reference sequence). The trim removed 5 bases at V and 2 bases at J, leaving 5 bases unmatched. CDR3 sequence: CASSPKRGATDTQYF. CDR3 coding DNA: TGTGCCAGCAGCCCCAAGCGGGGGGCCACAGATACGCAGTATTTT.

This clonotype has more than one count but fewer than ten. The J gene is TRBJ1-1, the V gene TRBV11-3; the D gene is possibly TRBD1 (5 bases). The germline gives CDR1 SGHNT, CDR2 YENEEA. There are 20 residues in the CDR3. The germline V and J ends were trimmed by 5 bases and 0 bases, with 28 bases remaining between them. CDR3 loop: CASSPQGRQPDIPMNTEAFF. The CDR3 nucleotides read TGTGCCAGCAGCCCGCAAGGCCGGCAACCGGACATTCCTATGAACACTGAAGCTTTCTTT.

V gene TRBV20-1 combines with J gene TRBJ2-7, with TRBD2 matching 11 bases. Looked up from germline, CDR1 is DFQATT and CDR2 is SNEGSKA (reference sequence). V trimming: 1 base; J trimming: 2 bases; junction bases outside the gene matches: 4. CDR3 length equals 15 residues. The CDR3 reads CSARGASGGTYEQYF. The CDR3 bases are TGCAGTGCTAGAGGGGCTAGCGGGGGGACCTACGAGCAGTACTTC.

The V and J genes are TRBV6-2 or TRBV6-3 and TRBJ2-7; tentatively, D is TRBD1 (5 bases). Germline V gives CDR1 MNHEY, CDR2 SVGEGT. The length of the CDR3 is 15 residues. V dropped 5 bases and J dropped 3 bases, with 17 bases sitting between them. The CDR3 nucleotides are TGTGCCAGCAGTGAACCGCAGGGAAACCGCTACGAGCAGTACTTC. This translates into CASSEPQGNRYEQYF.

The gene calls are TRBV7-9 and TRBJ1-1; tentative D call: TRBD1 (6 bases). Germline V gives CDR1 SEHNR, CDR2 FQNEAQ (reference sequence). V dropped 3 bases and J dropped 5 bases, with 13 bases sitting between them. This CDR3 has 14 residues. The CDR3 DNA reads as TGTGCCAGCAGCTTTTGGACAGTCGGGACTGAAGCTTTCTTT. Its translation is CASSFWTVGTEAFF.

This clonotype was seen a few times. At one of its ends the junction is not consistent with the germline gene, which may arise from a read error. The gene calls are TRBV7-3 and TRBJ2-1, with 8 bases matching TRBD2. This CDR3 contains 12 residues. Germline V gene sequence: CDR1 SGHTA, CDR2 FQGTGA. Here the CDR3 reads CASSLMGLEKVF. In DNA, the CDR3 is TGTGCCAGCAGCTTAATGGGACTAGAAAAGGTCTTC.

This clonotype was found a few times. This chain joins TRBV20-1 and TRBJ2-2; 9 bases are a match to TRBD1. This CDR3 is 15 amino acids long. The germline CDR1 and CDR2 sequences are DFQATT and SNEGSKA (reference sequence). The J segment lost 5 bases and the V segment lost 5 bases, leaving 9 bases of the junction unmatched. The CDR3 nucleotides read TGCAGTGCTCTAACAGGGGGCCGTGGGACCGGGGAGCTGTTTTTT. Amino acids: CSALTGGRGTGELFF.

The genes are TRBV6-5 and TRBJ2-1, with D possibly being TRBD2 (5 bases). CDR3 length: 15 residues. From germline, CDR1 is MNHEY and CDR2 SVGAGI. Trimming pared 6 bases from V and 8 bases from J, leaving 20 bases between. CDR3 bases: TGTGCCAGCAGCCCGGGGTGGGAGCTCGCATATGAGCAGTTCTTC. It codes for CASSPGWELAYEQFF.

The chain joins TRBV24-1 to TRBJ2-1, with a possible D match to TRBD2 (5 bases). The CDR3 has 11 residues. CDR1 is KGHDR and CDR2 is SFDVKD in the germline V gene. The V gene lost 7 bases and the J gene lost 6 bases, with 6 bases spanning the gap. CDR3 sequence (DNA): TGTGCCACCAGGGACTTCAATGAGCAGTTCTTC. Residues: CATRDFNEQFF.

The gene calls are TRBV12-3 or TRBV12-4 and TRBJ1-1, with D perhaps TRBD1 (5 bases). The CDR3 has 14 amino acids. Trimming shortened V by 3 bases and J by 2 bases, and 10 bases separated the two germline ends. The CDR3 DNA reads TGTGCCAGCAGTTTTCTGGGGGAAAACACTGAAGCTTTCTTT. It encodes CASSFLGENTEAFF.

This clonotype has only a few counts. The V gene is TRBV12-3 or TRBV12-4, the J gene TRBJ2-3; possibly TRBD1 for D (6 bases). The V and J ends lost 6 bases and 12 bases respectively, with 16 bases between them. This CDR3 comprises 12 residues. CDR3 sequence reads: CASRPQDRFQYF. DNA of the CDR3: TGTGCCAGCAGGCCTCAGGACAGATTTCAGTATTTT.

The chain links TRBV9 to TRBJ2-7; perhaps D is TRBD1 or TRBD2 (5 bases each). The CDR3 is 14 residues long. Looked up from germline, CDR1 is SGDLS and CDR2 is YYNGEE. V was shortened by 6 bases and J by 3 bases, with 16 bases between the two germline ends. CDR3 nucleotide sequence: TGTGCCAGCACCCGGGAAGGGGCAGGCTACGAGCAGTACTTC. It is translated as CASTREGAGYEQYF.

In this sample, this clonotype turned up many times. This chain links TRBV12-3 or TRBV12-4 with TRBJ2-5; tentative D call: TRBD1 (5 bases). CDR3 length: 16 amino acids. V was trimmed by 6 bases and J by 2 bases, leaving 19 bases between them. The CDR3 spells CASSPTQGIGQETQYF. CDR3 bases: TGTGCCAGCAGCCCAACGCAGGGTATTGGACAAGAGACCCAGTACTTC.

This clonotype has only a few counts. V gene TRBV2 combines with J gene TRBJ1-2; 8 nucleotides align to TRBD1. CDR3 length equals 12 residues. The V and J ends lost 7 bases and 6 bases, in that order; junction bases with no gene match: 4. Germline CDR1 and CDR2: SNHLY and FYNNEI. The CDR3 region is CASIGQGDGYTF. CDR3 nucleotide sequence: TGTGCCAGCATCGGACAGGGAGATGGCTACACCTTC.

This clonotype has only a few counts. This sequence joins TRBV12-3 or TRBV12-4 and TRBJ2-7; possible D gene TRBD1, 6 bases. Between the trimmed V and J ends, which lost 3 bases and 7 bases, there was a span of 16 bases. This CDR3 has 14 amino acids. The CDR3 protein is CASSFRQGSGEQYF. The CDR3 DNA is TGTGCCAGCAGTTTTCGCCAGGGGTCGGGTGAGCAGTACTTC.

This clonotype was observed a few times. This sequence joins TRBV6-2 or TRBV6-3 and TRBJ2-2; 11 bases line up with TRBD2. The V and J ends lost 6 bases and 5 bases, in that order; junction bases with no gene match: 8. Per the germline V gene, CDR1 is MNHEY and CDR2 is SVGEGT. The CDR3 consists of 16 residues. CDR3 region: CASRRPSGGRTGELFF. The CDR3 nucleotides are TGTGCCAGCAGACGCCCTAGCGGGGGGCGGACCGGGGAGCTGTTTTTT.

Here the CDR3 reads CASSGDWGGGNSPLHF. CDR3 DNA sequence: TGTGCCAGCAGCGGAGATTGGGGAGGTGGTAATTCACCCCTCCACTTT. This chain links TRBV9 with TRBJ1-6; D is unresolved. Deletions cut 3 bases from V and 6 bases from J, with 16 bases between. Germline V gene lookup returns CDR1 SGDLS and CDR2 YYNGEE. CDR3 size: 16 residues.

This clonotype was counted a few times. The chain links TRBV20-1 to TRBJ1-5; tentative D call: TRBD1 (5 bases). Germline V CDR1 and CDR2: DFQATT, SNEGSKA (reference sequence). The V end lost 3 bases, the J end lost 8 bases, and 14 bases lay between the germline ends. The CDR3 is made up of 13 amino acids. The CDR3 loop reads CSARGPLEEPQHF. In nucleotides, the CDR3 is TGCAGTGCTAGGGGACCGTTGGAGGAGCCCCAGCATTTT.

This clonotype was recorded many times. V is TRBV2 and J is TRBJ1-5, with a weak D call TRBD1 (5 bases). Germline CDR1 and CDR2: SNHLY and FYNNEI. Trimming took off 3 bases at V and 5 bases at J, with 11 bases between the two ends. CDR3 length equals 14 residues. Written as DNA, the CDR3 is TGTGCCAGCAGTGAGGCAGGGCGACATCAGCCCCAGCATTTT. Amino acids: CASSEAGRHQPQHF.

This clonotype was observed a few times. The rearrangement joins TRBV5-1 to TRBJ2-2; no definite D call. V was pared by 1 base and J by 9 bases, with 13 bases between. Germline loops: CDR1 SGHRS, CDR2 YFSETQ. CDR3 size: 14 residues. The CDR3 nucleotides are TGCGCCAGCAGCTTGTCGCCTAGTCCCCGGGAGCTGTTTTTT. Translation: CASSLSPSPRELFF.

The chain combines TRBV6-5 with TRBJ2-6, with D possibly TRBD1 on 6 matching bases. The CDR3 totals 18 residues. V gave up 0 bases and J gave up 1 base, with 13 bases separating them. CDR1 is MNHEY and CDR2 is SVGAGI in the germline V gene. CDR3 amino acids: CASSYSYGRGSGANVLTF. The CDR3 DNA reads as TGTGCCAGCAGTTACTCGTACGGAAGGGGGTCTGGGGCCAACGTCCTGACTTTC.

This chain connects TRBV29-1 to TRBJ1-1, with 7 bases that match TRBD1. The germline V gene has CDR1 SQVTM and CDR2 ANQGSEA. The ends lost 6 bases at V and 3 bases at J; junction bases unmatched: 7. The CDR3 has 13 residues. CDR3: CSVTTGLYTEAFF. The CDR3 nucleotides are TGCAGCGTGACGACAGGGTTGTACACTGAAGCTTTCTTT.

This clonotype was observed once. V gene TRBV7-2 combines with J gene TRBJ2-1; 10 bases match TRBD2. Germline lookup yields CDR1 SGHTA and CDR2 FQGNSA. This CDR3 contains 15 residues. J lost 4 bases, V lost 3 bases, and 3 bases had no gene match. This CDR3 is CASSFLAGVYNEQFF. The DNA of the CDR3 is TGTGCCAGCAGCTTCCTAGCGGGAGTATACAATGAGCAGTTCTTC. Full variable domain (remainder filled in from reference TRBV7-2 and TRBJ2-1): GAGVSQSPSNKVTEKGKDVELRCDPISGHTALYWYRQSLGQGLEFLIYFQGNSAPDKSGLPSDRFSAERTGGSVSTLTIQRTQQEDSAVYLCASSFLAGVYNEQFFGPGTRLTVL.

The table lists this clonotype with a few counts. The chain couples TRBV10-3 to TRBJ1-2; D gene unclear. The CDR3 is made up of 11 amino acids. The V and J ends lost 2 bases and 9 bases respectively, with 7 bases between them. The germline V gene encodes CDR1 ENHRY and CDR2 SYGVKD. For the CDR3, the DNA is TGTGCCATCAGTGAGGGGAGGCGCTACACCTTC. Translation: CAISEGRRYTF.

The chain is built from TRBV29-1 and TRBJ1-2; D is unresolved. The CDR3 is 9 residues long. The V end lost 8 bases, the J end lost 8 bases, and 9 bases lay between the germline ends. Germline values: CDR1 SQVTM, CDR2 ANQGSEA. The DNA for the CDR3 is TGCAGCAGCGCGAGAGGCTACACCTTC. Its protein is CSSARGYTF.

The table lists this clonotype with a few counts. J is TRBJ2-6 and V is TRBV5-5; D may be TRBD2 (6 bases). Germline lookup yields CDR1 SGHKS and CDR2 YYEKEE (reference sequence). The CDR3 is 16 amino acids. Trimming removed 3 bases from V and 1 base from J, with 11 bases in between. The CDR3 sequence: CASSSFAGSGANVLTF. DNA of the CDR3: TGTGCCAGCAGCTCCTTCGCGGGGTCTGGGGCCAACGTCCTGACTTTC.

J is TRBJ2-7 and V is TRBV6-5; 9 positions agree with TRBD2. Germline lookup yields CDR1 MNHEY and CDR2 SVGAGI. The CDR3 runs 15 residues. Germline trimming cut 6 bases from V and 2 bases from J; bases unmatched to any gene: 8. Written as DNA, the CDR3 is TGTGCCAGCAGAACCCGGCTAGCGGGGACCTACGAGCAGTACTTC. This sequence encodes CASRTRLAGTYEQYF.